This T cell receptor beta chain derives from a study of identifying expanded T cells in peripheral blood. Trimming removed 5 bases from V and 7 bases from J; junction bases left unmatched: 9. Germline-derived CDR1 and CDR2 are KGHSH and LQKENI. CDR3 length: 15 amino acids. Study-level findings and limits: Approximately two-week clone count variance significantly increased as total template count grew. Over around two and four weeks, about 15 and 19 clones changed, versus 1.2 between replicates.

Generated by immunoSEQ multiplex PCR, the TCRdb table keeps only in-frame clones and is missing some. The sample has roughly 120,000 clones, about 85% seen once. No infections or other immune events were documented during collection. As for this clone: Antigen specificity is unknown.

The material sequenced was blood. V and J are TRBV18 and TRBJ2-3; 10 nucleotides agree with TRBD2. This TCR derives from a person aged 18 to 70 in good health. The CDR3 nucleotides read TGTGCCAGCTCAACCCTGGCTAGCGGGAGTAATACGCAGTATTTT. This gives the protein CASSTLASGSNTQYF.